The 11 T cell receptor beta chains in this list originate from one sample, sequenced in a study of breast tumors, draining lymph nodes, adjacent tissues. TCRdb analysed the multiplex PCR reads with MiXCR anew, one entry per CDR3 protein. This sample carries approximately 130,000 distinct CDR3 sequences, less than 25% of them seen once, and the ten largest clones take roughly 2.4%. Axillary draining lymph nodes of breast cancer patients supplied the node samples. Sequencing used axillary lymph node tissue. The receptors here all came from a female donor with breast cancer. Some clones in this sample may be carry-over from other donors' samples.

Concerning this clonotype: This may arise from a read error, as a much more abundant clone is one base away. The CDR3 end shows no conserved phenylalanine or tryptophan, and so a read error is likely. This chain connects TRBV11-2 to TRBJ1-6; TRBD1 aligns across 7 bases. CDR3 length: 14 residues. CDR1 SGHAT and CDR2 FQNNGV come from the germline V gene. V shed 5 bases, J shed 9 bases, and the junction held 7 bases outside the gene matches. The DNA for the CDR3 is TGTGCCAGCAGCACCGGACAGGCCCGTTCACCCCTCCACTCT. This codes for CASSTGQARSPLHS.

This clonotype was observed many times. The chain combines TRBV4-1 with TRBJ2-1; perhaps D is TRBD1 or TRBD2 (5 bases each). V gave up 2 bases and J gave up 5 bases, with 13 bases separating them. Germline CDR1 is MGHRA and CDR2 is YSYEKL. The CDR3 covers 15 residues. In nucleotides, the CDR3 is TGCGCCAGCAGCCAATACGTCGGGGCTGACAATGAGCAGTTCTTC. Translation gives CASSQYVGADNEQFF.

This clonotype has at least ten counts. V is TRBV7-9 and J is TRBJ2-1; maybe TRBD2 (6 bases). Trimming took 3 bases from V and 0 from J, leaving 9 bases between them. Germline V gene data show CDR1 as SEHNR and CDR2 as FQNEAQ (reference sequence). The CDR3 covers 15 residues. The CDR3 nucleotides are TGTGCCAGCAGCTTTTCGGGGGACTCCTACAATGAGCAGTTCTTC. Residues: CASSFSGDSYNEQFF.

This clonotype was detected many times. The chain links TRBV5-6 to TRBJ2-1; D not resolved. V was clipped by 4 bases and J by 4 bases, with 12 bases between them. Germline-derived CDR1 and CDR2 are SGHDT and YYEEEE. This CDR3 contains 14 residues. The CDR3 here is CASSQPQSYNEQFF. The CDR3 DNA is TGTGCCAGCAGCCAACCACAGAGTTACAATGAGCAGTTCTTC.

This clonotype came up many times. The rearrangement uses TRBV15 and TRBJ2-7, with D possibly matching TRBD2 (5 bases). Germline V gene lookup returns CDR1 LNHNV and CDR2 YYDKDF (reference sequence). V shed 0 bases and J shed 5 bases, with 14 bases lying between them. This CDR3 is 15 amino acids long. The CDR3 sequence is CATSRDLGGFNEQYF. CDR3 coding DNA: TGTGCCACCAGCAGAGATCTAGGAGGTTTTAACGAGCAGTACTTC.

To note about this clonotype: This may stem from a read error, because a much larger clone lies one nucleotide away. The chain has TRBV9 and TRBJ2-1; the D gene is possibly TRBD2 (6 bases). Trimming cost V 0 bases and J 4 bases, with 11 bases left between them. Germline V CDR1 and CDR2: SGDLS, YYNGEE. This CDR3 is built from 15 residues. In nucleotides, the CDR3 is TGTGCCAGCAGCGTAGAGGCGGGATGGTACAATGAGCAGTTCTTC. Residues: CASSVEAGWYNEQFF.

This clonotype appeared many times. As DNA, the CDR3 is TGTGCCAGCAGTGATTACAGGGCTTATGGCTACACCTTC. Residues: CASSDYRAYGYTF. V gene TRBV6-1 combines with J gene TRBJ1-2; a weak D match, TRBD1 (6 bases). Per the germline V gene, CDR1 is MNHNS and CDR2 is SASEGT. V dropped 3 bases and J dropped 5 bases, with 10 bases sitting between them. The CDR3 length is 13 residues.

The sample holds many counts of this clonotype. The V and J genes are TRBV6-5 and TRBJ1-2; possible D gene TRBD1, 5 bases. Germline V gene sequence: CDR1 MNHEY, CDR2 SVGAGI. There are 13 residues in the CDR3. Trimming cost V 4 bases and J 4 bases, with 10 bases left between them. The CDR3 sequence is CASSSGLAYGYTF. In DNA, the CDR3 is TGTGCCAGCAGTTCGGGACTGGCCTATGGCTACACCTTC.

Worth noting for this clonotype: A much larger clone lies a single base off, so this may be a read error. The chain carries TRBV5-4 and TRBJ2-1, with D hard to call. CDR1 is SGHNT and CDR2 is YYREEE in the germline V gene (reference sequence). Trimming took 2 bases from V and 0 from J, leaving 3 bases between them. The CDR3 has 13 amino acids. The CDR3 sequence is CASSFASYNEQFF. The CDR3 DNA is TGTGCCAGCAGCTTTGCCTCCTACAATGAGCAGTTCTTC.

The sample holds many counts of this clonotype. The chain is built from TRBV2 and TRBJ1-6; D remains ambiguous. The CDR3 loop spans 16 amino acids. Germline V gene sequence: CDR1 SNHLY, CDR2 FYNNEI. V was trimmed by 6 bases and J by 7 bases, leaving 19 bases between them. The CDR3 loop is CASSLTPQGSNSPLHF. CDR3 in DNA: TGTGCCAGCAGCCTCACGCCGCAAGGATCGAATTCACCCCTCCACTTT.

This clonotype occurred many times. The chain couples TRBV2 to TRBJ2-3; D is possibly TRBD1 (5 bases). Germline-derived CDR1 and CDR2 are SNHLY and FYNNEI. Trimming stripped 7 bases from V and 1 base from J, with 12 bases between. This CDR3 is built from 14 residues. The CDR3 DNA reads as TGTGCCAGCAATCCCGACAGAGGCACAGATACGCAGTATTTT. It codes for CASNPDRGTDTQYF.